This T cell receptor beta chain was retrieved from a study of cytomegalovirus exposure and HLA in healthy donors. PCR involved 60 Vbeta and 13 Jbeta primers. Only in-frame clones appear in the TCRdb table, and some are missing; sequencing was by immunoSEQ multiplex PCR. The data contain 100,000 to 150,000 clones, roughly 75% of them seen just once; the ten biggest clones take up 5.3%. V lost 0 bases, J lost 7 bases, and 15 bases stayed unmatched. This CDR3 region has 18 residues. Germline V lookup: CDR1 LGHNA, CDR2 YSLEER. Remarks on this clone: Its antigen is unidentified.

Findings and limits, study-wide: Researchers reported from a later analysis that most CMV-associated TCR beta chains appeared HLA-restricted.

The chain links TRBV4-3 to TRBJ1-3; 7 bases map to TRBD1. Sample: PBMCs. The source is a man aged 25-45 years in good health and CMV-seronegative. Here the CDR3 DNA reads TGCGCCAGCAGCCAAGATCGCCACTCGACAGGGTTTGGGAACACCATATATTTT. Protein product: CASSQDRHSTGFGNTIYF.